This T cell receptor beta chain came from a study of T cell responses to AZD1222 COVID-19 vaccine. In the study overall: Samples with a second dose at about 4 or about 12 weeks were pooled together.

Of note for this clone: Its antigen is still unknown.

Sequenced by immunoSEQ multiplex PCR; TCRdb stores in-frame clones only, minus some. The top ten hold about 4.5% of the sample, which has fewer than 130,000 clones, about 81% seen once. Study-level findings and limits: CD4 TCRs associated with vaccination spanned spike, dominating at 160-218 and 743-854. Mostly white British, mostly female donors; authors suggested clonal diversity may be underestimated. It was only a handful of AZD1222 recipients who were seropositive at baseline.

The sequenced sample was peripheral blood, obtained on day 0 of AZD1222 vaccination. This clonotype was sampled from an adult in good health.

CDR3 residues: CASSYRNRNQNTEAFF. As DNA, the CDR3 is TGCGCCAGCAGCTATCGAAATAGAAACCAAAACACTGAAGCTTTCTTT. This sequence joins TRBV5-1 and TRBJ1-1; D call uncertain. Trimming left V 3 bases short and J 2 bases short, with 17 bases between. The CDR3 has 16 amino acids. CDR1 and CDR2 from the germline V gene are SGHRS and YFSETQ.